These 22 T cell receptor beta chains came from one sample sequenced in a study of blood T cell repertoires in COVID-19. Generated by immunoSEQ multiplex PCR, the TCRdb table keeps only in-frame clones and is missing some. The sample includes around 160,000 clones, 80% of them seen just once. What was sequenced was PBMCs or T cells enriched from blood (not recorded which). The receptors were sampled from a woman aged 55-70 years who had recovered from COVID-19.

This clone was recorded a few times. The V and J genes are TRBV14 and TRBJ2-5, with 7 nucleotides matching TRBD1. V lost 6 bases, J lost 9 bases, and 10 bases stayed unmatched. The V gene's germline CDR1 is SGHDN and CDR2 FVKESK. This CDR3 spans 13 amino acids. This CDR3 reads CASRPGSQGAQYF. CDR3 bases: TGTGCCAGCAGGCCTGGGTCTCAGGGGGCCCAGTACTTC.

The J gene is TRBJ1-1, the V gene TRBV23-1; D is unresolved. TRBV23-1 is sorted into the ORF group, with uncertain function. V was pared by 4 bases and J by 1 base, with 7 bases between. This CDR3 spans 13 amino acids. The CDR3 sequence is CASSLFGNTEAFF. The CDR3 nucleotides read TGCGCCAGCAGTCTCTTCGGGAACACTGAAGCTTTCTTT.

CDR3 nucleotides: TGCGCCAGCCGAGGACTAGCGGGGAGCTACGAGCAGTACTTC. It encodes CASRGLAGSYEQYF. J is TRBJ2-7 and V is TRBV5-1, with TRBD2 matching over 12 bases. V gave up 7 bases and J gave up 3 bases; unmatched junction bases: 5. Germline assignment: CDR1 SGHRS and CDR2 YFSETQ. CDR3 length equals 14 residues.

The CDR3 nucleotides read TGCGCCAGCAGCTTGGTCCAGGGAGGTGAAAAACTGTTTTTT. Its protein product is CASSLVQGGEKLFF. The rearrangement uses TRBV5-1 and TRBJ1-4; D might be TRBD1 (5 bases). The CDR3 extends over 14 amino acids. Germline V gene sequence: CDR1 SGHRS, CDR2 YFSETQ. Trimming removed 0 bases from V and 7 bases from J, with 10 bases in between.

The CDR3 DNA reads as TGTGCCAGCAGCCCAGCGCGGGGGGGCCTCACAGATACGCAGTATTTT. Amino acids: CASSPARGGLTDTQYF. V is TRBV7-2 and J is TRBJ2-3; 9 nucleotides line up with TRBD2. Per the germline V gene, CDR1 is SGHTA and CDR2 is FQGNSA. The V and J ends lost 5 bases and 2 bases, in that order; junction bases with no gene match: 8. This CDR3 has 16 amino acids.

This chain joins TRBV30 and TRBJ2-7; TRBD1 aligns across 7 bases. This CDR3 is 15 amino acids long. V trimming: 6 bases; J trimming: 0 bases; junction bases outside the gene matches: 11. CDR1 is GTSNPN, CDR2 SVGIG, per germline (reference sequence). CDR3 protein: CACRQGMASSYEQYF. The CDR3 nucleotides read TGTGCCTGCCGACAGGGAATGGCCAGCTCCTACGAGCAGTACTTC.

The V gene is TRBV29-1, the J gene TRBJ2-7; 9 positions agree with TRBD1. V trimming: 5 bases; J trimming: 3 bases; junction bases outside the gene matches: 5. This CDR3 is 13 amino acids long. Per the germline V gene, CDR1 is SQVTM and CDR2 is ANQGSEA. The DNA of the CDR3 is TGCAGCGTTTCGGGGACAGGGTTCTACGAGCAGTACTTC. This translates into CSVSGTGFYEQYF.

The genes are TRBV29-1 and TRBJ2-3; the D is unclear. Germline CDR1 SQVTM, CDR2 ANQGSEA. The CDR3 has 14 amino acids. V lost 3 bases and J 1 base, leaving 11 bases between the germline ends. CDR3 DNA: TGCAGCGTTGATCTAAGCGCAGGCACAGATACGCAGTATTTT. Translating it yields CSVDLSAGTDTQYF.

The CDR3 sequence is CATSRSGREYEQYF. The CDR3 coding sequence is TGTGCCACCAGCAGAAGCGGACGGGAATACGAGCAGTACTTC. The chain combines TRBV15 with TRBJ2-7; tentatively, D is TRBD2 (5 bases). V was cut by 2 bases and J by 4 bases, with 12 bases left in between. Germline V CDR1 and CDR2: LNHNV, YYDKDF (reference sequence). The CDR3 contains 14 residues.

The chain couples TRBV19 to TRBJ1-3; perhaps TRBD1 as D (6 bases). Trimming stripped 6 bases from V and 2 bases from J, with 17 bases between. This CDR3 is built from 16 residues. Germline lookup yields CDR1 LNHDA and CDR2 SQIVND (reference sequence). CDR3 sequence (DNA): TGTGCCAGTAGGAGGCCGACAGGCCGGACTGGAAACACCATATATTTT. It translates to CASRRPTGRTGNTIYF.

A note on this clone: This CDR3 is also generated by other DNA sequences in the sample. V gene TRBV19 combines with J gene TRBJ1-4, with D possibly matching TRBD1 (5 bases). Trimming took 3 bases from V and 0 from J, leaving 8 bases between them. Germline V gene sequence: CDR1 LNHDA, CDR2 SQIVND (reference sequence). The CDR3 is 15 residues long. The CDR3 sequence is CASSIGAATNEKLFF. CDR3 DNA sequence: TGTGCCAGTAGTATTGGGGCTGCAACTAATGAAAAACTGTTTTTT.

This clone has a single count. The chain couples TRBV9 to TRBJ2-7; 9 nucleotides line up with TRBD1. V was pared by 3 bases and J by 1 base, with 5 bases of the junction left unmatched. This CDR3 is built from 15 residues. CDR1 is SGDLS, CDR2 YYNGEE, per germline. The CDR3 is CASSGGTGNSYEQYF. The CDR3 DNA reads TGTGCCAGCAGCGGCGGGACAGGGAATTCCTACGAGCAGTACTTC.

The chain carries TRBV19 and TRBJ2-4; D perhaps matches TRBD2 (6 bases). This CDR3 spans 13 amino acids. The V and J ends lost 3 bases and 10 bases respectively, with 13 bases between them. Germline V gives CDR1 LNHDA, CDR2 SQIVND (reference sequence). The CDR3 DNA follows: TGTGCCAGTAGTATGGAGGGACCTAGGATTCAGTACTTC. It specifies CASSMEGPRIQYF.

This chain links TRBV21-1 with TRBJ2-2; whether TRBD1, the table's D call, matches the DNA was not checked. TRBV21-1 is designated a pseudogene. This CDR3 is built from 18 residues. The CDR3 coding sequence is TGTGCCAGCAGCAAAGGAAAACAGGGGGCGAGGAACACCGGGGAGCTGTTTTTT. Translating gives CASSKGKQGARNTGELFF.

CDR3 sequence reads: CASSLTEDGETQYF. As DNA, the CDR3 is TGTGCCAGCAGTCTGACAGAGGATGGAGAGACCCAGTACTTC. The rearrangement joins TRBV6-5 to TRBJ2-5; D perhaps matches TRBD1 (5 bases). The V gene lost 5 bases and the J gene lost 4 bases, with 14 bases spanning the gap. This CDR3 contains 14 residues. The germline gives CDR1 MNHEY, CDR2 SVGAGI.

As concerns this clone: The same CDR3 also results from other DNA sequences found in this sample. This sequence joins TRBV6-5 and TRBJ1-1, with a possible D match to TRBD1 (6 bases). Germline V gene lookup returns CDR1 MNHEY and CDR2 SVGAGI. The CDR3 runs 12 residues. Trimming left V 6 bases short and J 5 bases short, with 10 bases between. The CDR3: CASSPTGTEAFF. In DNA, the CDR3 is TGTGCCAGCAGCCCCACAGGGACTGAAGCTTTCTTT.

J is TRBJ2-7 and V is TRBV19, with a tentative D call TRBD1 (5 bases). This CDR3 has 13 amino acids. V gave up 9 bases and J gave up 6 bases, with 18 bases separating them. Per the germline V gene, CDR1 is LNHDA and CDR2 is SQIVND (reference sequence). The CDR3 region has the DNA TGTGCCAGCGCAACTTCAGGGAAGAGCGAGCAGTACTTC. Protein sequence: CASATSGKSEQYF.

The chain couples TRBV9 to TRBJ2-1; a possible D gene is TRBD1 (6 bases). Germline V gene sequence: CDR1 SGDLS, CDR2 YYNGEE. Trimming left V 3 bases short and J 9 bases short, with 7 bases between. The CDR3 covers 11 residues. The DNA of the CDR3 is TGTGCCAGCAGCGCAGGGGCTGAGCAGTTCTTC. Its protein product is CASSAGAEQFF.

In its sample, this clone was seen once. This chain connects TRBV30 to TRBJ1-1; tentative D call: TRBD1 (5 bases). This CDR3 is 12 amino acids long. Trimming cost V 6 bases and J 8 bases, with 16 bases left between them. Germline loops: CDR1 GTSNPN, CDR2 SVGIG (reference sequence). The CDR3 coding sequence is TGTGCCTGCCATCCCCGGCGGGGGGAAGCTTTCTTT. Its translation is CACHPRRGEAFF.

The chain carries TRBV6-5 and TRBJ1-1; D gene ambiguous. CDR3 length: 13 amino acids. Germline V CDR1 and CDR2: MNHEY, SVGAGI. V gave up 8 bases and J gave up 4 bases, with 14 bases separating them. The CDR3: CASALTLITEAFF. In nucleotides, the CDR3 is TGTGCCAGCGCCCTAACTCTGATCACTGAAGCTTTCTTT.

On this clone: The junction departs from the called germline gene at one end, perhaps through a read error. The chain carries TRBV19 and TRBJ1-3; 7 nucleotides match TRBD1. The germline gives CDR1 LNHDA, CDR2 SQIVND (reference sequence). The CDR3 totals 11 residues. For the CDR3, the DNA is TGTGCCAGTAGTATAGCCGGGACAGCTGAATTT. Its translation is CASSIAGTAEF.

The chain employs TRBV7-9 and TRBJ2-1; 13 bases map to TRBD2. V dropped 5 bases and J dropped 6; count of bases not matched to a gene: 4. Germline V gene lookup returns CDR1 SEHNR and CDR2 FQNEAQ (reference sequence). The CDR3 consists of 15 residues. CDR3 loop: CASSLGLAGTNEQFF. The CDR3 DNA is TGTGCCAGCAGCCTGGGACTAGCGGGGACCAATGAGCAGTTCTTC.